The source of this TCR beta chain is a study of OX40 agonist ivuxolimab in advanced cancers. Autoimmune disease history or systemic immunosuppression disqualified patients. Trimming took 4 bases from V and 4 from J; bases not matched to a gene: 3. The CDR3 spans 12 residues. Germline V lookup: CDR1 SQVTM, CDR2 ANQGSEA. Sequencing was performed with immunoSEQ multiplex PCR; in TCRdb, only in-frame clones are kept and a portion is missing. The data show 30,000 to 40,000 clones, around 90% seen once. The TCR was taken from an adult with an advanced solid tumor such as melanoma, head and neck, liver or kidney cancer. V is TRBV29-1 and J is TRBJ1-2, with TRBD1 identical over 7 bases. The sample was CD4+ or CD8+ T cells sorted from blood, taken in a trial of the OX40 agonist ivuxolimab. The CDR3 here is CSVAGTVYGYTF. In nucleotides, the CDR3 is TGCAGCGTTGCCGGGACAGTCTATGGCTACACCTTC.